These T cell receptor beta chains were read from a single sample in a study of post-analysis software for immune sequencing data. TCRdb used MiXCR to reprocess the PCR reads, holding one entry per CDR3 protein. The sample gives approximately 570,000 distinct CDR3 sequences, 44% of which show up once; approximately 1.7% is in the top ten. Input material: blood. The source is a girl aged 10 to 17 with multiple sclerosis. The CDR3 runs from the conserved cysteine through the conserved F or W. The D gene is left open where the match is weak. Expanded clones get a size class; other rows say once, few or many, or leave the size out.

v_call,j_call,d_call,clone_size,cdr3_nt,cdr3_aa
TRBV12-3/TRBV12-4,TRBJ1-2,NA,few,TGTGCCAGCGGGACTTACTATGGCTACACCTTC,CASGTYYGYTF
TRBV24-1,TRBJ2-3,TRBD2,few,TGTGCCACCAGTGATACGACTAGCGGAGGGCCTGATACGCAGTATTTT,CATSDTTSGGPDTQYF
TRBV24-1,TRBJ1-5,TRBD1,NA,TGTGCCACCAGTGAACGGGACAGGGGGTTTGGTCAGCCCCAGCATTTT,CATSERDRGFGQPQHF
TRBV4-2,TRBJ2-3,TRBD2,NA,TGTGCCAGCAGCGGTTCCGGGACTAGCGGTAGTTCTAGCACAGATACGCAGTATTTT,CASSGSGTSGSSSTDTQYF
TRBV5-1,TRBJ2-1,TRBD1,NA,TGCGCCAGCTCTCGGGACAGAAACAATGAGCAGTTCTTC,CASSRDRNNEQFF
TRBV12-3/TRBV12-4,TRBJ2-3,NA,NA,TGTGCCAGCAGTTTAACGGGAGTGGGCACAGATACGCAGTATTTT,CASSLTGVGTDTQYF
TRBV30,TRBJ2-7,NA,NA,TGTGCCTGGAGTGTGGGCTTCTACGAGCAGTACTTC,CAWSVGFYEQYF
TRBV6-5,TRBJ2-1,TRBD2,NA,TGTGCCAGCAGTTACTCGGTGCTAGCGGTCAAGACCTCCTACAATGAGCAGTTCTTC,CASSYSVLAVKTSYNEQFF
TRBV2,TRBJ2-7,NA,few,TGTGCCAGCAGCCAAGGGACAATGGGTGGCTACGAGCAGTACTTC,CASSQGTMGGYEQYF
TRBV24-1,TRBJ2-1,NA,few,TGTGCCACCAGTGATTTTCGGCGGGGCGATGAGCAGTTCTTC,CATSDFRRGDEQFF
TRBV7-8,TRBJ2-3,TRBD1,NA,TGTGCCAGCAGCTTAGCCTTAGACAGGGGGGGATCCACAGATACGCAGTATTTT,CASSLALDRGGSTDTQYF
TRBV20-1,TRBJ2-5,NA,few,TGCAGTGCTGGGGGGCCACGGGAGACCCAGTACTTC,CSAGGPRETQYF
TRBV12-3/TRBV12-4,TRBJ2-1,TRBD2,few,TGTGCCAGCAGTCCAAATAGCGGGAGGGTCTACAATGAGCAGTTCTTC,CASSPNSGRVYNEQFF
TRBV12-3/TRBV12-4,TRBJ2-2,NA,few,TGTGCCAGCAGTTTTAGGAGCGGGGAGCTGTTTTTT,CASSFRSGELFF
TRBV27,TRBJ2-7,NA,NA,TGTGCCAGCAGACGCGGAGGGATCTCCTACGAGCAGTACTTC,CASRRGGISYEQYF